A selection of T cell receptor beta chains follows, all from one sample in a study of T cells in Graves' hyperthyroidism and ophthalmopathy. TCRdb itself ran the multiplex PCR reads through MiXCR, one entry per CDR3 protein. The table has fewer than 450,000 distinct CDR3 sequences, around 20% seen once; the top ten hold 40%. Sequencing used blood. Receptors originate from a young man with Graves' ophthalmopathy. CDR3s include the opening cysteine and the closing phenylalanine or tryptophan. D genes are given only for firm matches. Clone sizes are given selectively: once, few, many, or a class where the clone is expanded.

abundance	d_gene	j_gene	v_gene	len	CDR3nt	CDR3aa
many	NA	TRBJ2-1	TRBV5-1	16	TGCGCCAGCAGCTTGGGACAGTCACCCTCCTACAATGAGCAGTTCTTC	CASSLGQSPSYNEQFF
few	NA	TRBJ1-3	TRBV5-1	14	TGCGCCAGCAGCTTGGTGGGGACTGGAAACACCATATATTTT	CASSLVGTGNTIYF
many	NA	TRBJ2-3	TRBV6-1	13	TGTGCCAGCGACGGGACTCCTACAGATACGCAGTATTTT	CASDGTPTDTQYF
many	NA	TRBJ1-5	TRBV13	14	TGTGCCAGCAGCTTAGGCGTGGGAAATCAGCCCCAGCATTTT	CASSLGVGNQPQHF
many	NA	TRBJ2-7	TRBV20-1	14	TGCAGTGCGAGAGACACCGGGATGCTATACGAGCAGTACTTC	CSARDTGMLYEQYF
few	NA	TRBJ2-5	TRBV6-2/TRBV6-3	15	TGTGCCAGCAGGGAAAGGGCCGGTGGGAAAGAGACCCAGTACTTC	CASRERAGGKETQYF
few	NA	TRBJ2-7	TRBV18	13	TGTGCCAGCTCACGTCAGGGTGAATACGAGCAGTACTTC	CASSRQGEYEQYF
few	TRBD1	TRBJ2-5	TRBV19	18	TGTGCCAGTAGTCGCCGGGACAGGGGGCCAGGGTACCAAGAGACCCAGTACTTC	CASSRRDRGPGYQETQYF
NA	NA	TRBJ2-5	TRBV11-3	13	TGTGCCACCGGGTCGAAGGGTTCGGAGACCCAGTACTTC	CATGSKGSETQYF
NA	NA	TRBJ2-1	TRBV5-1	12	TGCGCCAGCAGCCCAAAGGGAGATGAGCAGTTCTTC	CASSPKGDEQFF
many	NA	TRBJ1-2	TRBV7-9	13	TGTGCCAGCAGCGAACAGGGCTACTATGGCTACACCTTC	CASSEQGYYGYTF
few	NA	TRBJ1-1	TRBV6-1	14	TGTGCCAGCAGTAACAGGGATCCGAACACTGAAGCTTTCTTT	CASSNRDPNTEAFF
few	TRBD1	TRBJ2-6	TRBV10-3	20	TGTGCCATCAAATCCTATAATCGGACAGGGAAGGGGACTGGGGCCAACGTCCTGACTTTC	CAIKSYNRTGKGTGANVLTF
many	NA	TRBJ1-1	TRBV7-8	14	TGTGCCAGCAGCTTAGAGTACAGAGACACTGAAGCTTTCTTT	CASSLEYRDTEAFF
few	TRBD1	TRBJ1-5	TRBV29-1	17	TGCAGCGTTGAAGATCCCGTTGGGACAGTTCTCAATCAGCCCCAGCATTTT	CSVEDPVGTVLNQPQHF
many	NA	TRBJ1-4	TRBV12-3/TRBV12-4	14	TGTGCCAGCAGCCCGGGGAGGGATGGTGAAAAACTGTTTTTT	CASSPGRDGEKLFF
many	TRBD1	TRBJ2-7	TRBV2	13	TGTGCCAGCTCCCAGGGGGCGCGCTACGAGCAGTACTTC	CASSQGARYEQYF
few	NA	TRBJ1-1	TRBV6-1	14	TGTGCCAGCAGTCCCGGGACGGGGAACACTGTAGCTTTCTTT	CASSPGTGNTVAFF
many	NA	TRBJ2-3	TRBV7-3	13	TGTGCCAGCAGCACTAACGGATTGTATACGCAGTATTTT	CASSTNGLYTQYF
few	TRBD1	TRBJ1-5	TRBV20-1	13	TGCAGTGCGGCGACAGGGGGGGATCAGCCCCAGCATTTT	CSAATGGDQPQHF
NA	NA	TRBJ1-6	TRBV12-3/TRBV12-4	13	TGTGCCAGCAGGGCTGCCCCTGGGTCACCCCTCCACTTT	CASRAAPGSPLHF
many	NA	TRBJ2-5	TRBV5-6	15	TGTGCCAGCAGCGGACCCGGGGGCGGGTTGGAGACCCAGTACTTC	CASSGPGGGLETQYF
few	NA	TRBJ1-3	TRBV3-1	17	TGTGCCAGCAGCCCCTCACGGGGCGGTATAACTGGAAACACCATATATTTT	CASSPSRGGITGNTIYF
many	NA	TRBJ1-1	TRBV12-3/TRBV12-4	14	TGTGCCAGCAGCCTACCACAGGGTACCTCTGAAGCTTTCTTT	CASSLPQGTSEAFF
NA	TRBD1	TRBJ1-2	TRBV11-3	14	TGTGCCAGCAGCAGCCGGGACAGGGTCTCTGGCTACACCTTC	CASSSRDRVSGYTF
NA	NA	TRBJ2-3	TRBV7-3	15	TGTGCCAGCAGCTTAGTGGGCATCCGCACAGATACGCAGTATTTT	CASSLVGIRTDTQYF
many	TRBD1	TRBJ2-1	TRBV3-1	14	TGTGCCAGCAGCCAAGACAGGGGGAGAGGTGAGCAGTTCTTC	CASSQDRGRGEQFF